The entry that follows covers one T cell receptor (beta chain) sequence. Authors' processing steps: Estimated nucleated cell counts came from reference gene primer amplification. The protocol was immunoSEQ multiplex PCR, while the TCRdb copy is restricted to in-frame clones and leaves out a portion. V and J calls and clone size come straight from that table; D and trimming were deduced from the DNA. The table shows tens of thousands of clones, with about 83% occurring only once. This record belongs to a study of blood T cell repertoires in COVID-19. At the level of the study: Samples came from the United States, Italy and Spain, spanning acute and convalescent COVID-19.

Germline V gives CDR1 SGDLS, CDR2 YYNGEE. The ends lost 7 bases at V and 8 bases at J; junction bases unmatched: 5. This CDR3 region has 12 residues. This receptor was identified in a human donor in a cohort sampled during active COVID-19. This chain connects TRBV9 to TRBJ2-2; 7 bases fit TRBD1. Sequencing was performed on peripheral blood. CDR3 in amino acids: CASGRGLGELFF. In nucleotides, the CDR3 is TGTGCCAGCGGAAGGGGGCTGGGGGAGCTGTTTTTT.